Shown below are 18 T cell receptor beta chains from a single sample sequenced in a study of OX40 agonist ivuxolimab in advanced cancers. This table comes from immunoSEQ multiplex PCR, and its TCRdb copy is limited to in-frame clones, with some not included. The sample holds over 65,000 clones; about 92% are singletons and the top ten take 1.5% to 2%. The sequences come from CD4+ or CD8+ T cells sorted from blood, collected in a trial of the OX40 agonist ivuxolimab. The source is an adult with an advanced solid tumor such as melanoma, head and neck, liver or kidney cancer.

The chain recombines TRBV7-8 with TRBJ2-3; 10 bases map to TRBD2. The ends lost 5 bases at V and 2 bases at J; junction bases unmatched: 7. CDR1 SGHVS and CDR2 FQNEAQ come from the germline V gene. CDR3 length: 16 amino acids. The CDR3 DNA reads as TGTGCCAGCAGCCAGGACCTAGCGGGGGACACAGATACGCAGTATTTT. It is translated as CASSQDLAGDTDTQYF. Based on the CDR3 plus reference TRBV7-8 and TRBJ2-3, the full variable domain is GAGVSQSPRYKVAKRGQDVALRCDPISGHVSLFWYQQALGQGPEFLTYFQNEAQLDKSGLPSDRFFAERPEGSVSTLKIQRTQQEDSAVYLCASSQDLAGDTDTQYFGPGTRLTVL.

V is TRBV19 and J is TRBJ1-1, with D perhaps TRBD1 (6 bases). The CDR3 runs to 15 residues. The V end lost 6 bases, the J end lost 3 bases, and 17 bases lay between the germline ends. Germline V lookup: CDR1 LNHDA, CDR2 SQIVND (reference sequence). The CDR3 bases are TGTGCCAGTAGGAGACAGGCTGGTCGGGACACTGAAGCTTTCTTT. This codes for CASRRQAGRDTEAFF.

V gene TRBV10-3 combines with J gene TRBJ1-2; 7 bases match TRBD1. V shed 2 bases and J 6 bases; nucleotides not matched to a gene: 9. This CDR3 spans 15 amino acids. The germline V gene has CDR1 ENHRY and CDR2 SYGVKD. CDR3 in amino acids: CAISERLGGTDGYTF. The DNA for the CDR3 is TGTGCCATCAGTGAGCGCCTCGGCGGGACAGATGGCTACACCTTC.

This chain connects TRBV20-1 to TRBJ1-1, with D hard to call. Germline V gene sequence: CDR1 DFQATT, CDR2 SNEGSKA (reference sequence). Trimming cost V 6 bases and J 4 bases, with 9 bases left between them. CDR3 length: 11 residues. The CDR3 DNA is TGCAGTGCGACCCAGCTCACTGAAGCTTTCTTT. It yields the protein CSATQLTEAFF.

The CDR3 here is CASSTWGGGQPQHF. The CDR3 nucleotides are TGTGCCAGCAGCACGTGGGGGGGTGGCCAGCCCCAGCATTTT. The rearrangement uses TRBV5-6 and TRBJ1-5; TRBD1 is a possible D gene (5 bases). CDR1 is SGHDT and CDR2 is YYEEEE in the germline V gene. This CDR3 region has 14 residues. The V gene lost 4 bases and the J gene lost 7 bases, with 15 bases spanning the gap. Full variable domain (missing parts from reference TRBV5-6 and TRBJ1-5): DAGVTQSPTHLIKTRGQQVTLRCSPKSGHDTVSWYQQALGQGPQFIFQYYEEEERQRGNFPDRFSGHQFPNYSSELNVNALLLGDSALYLCASSTWGGGQPQHFGDGTRLSIL.

This clone came up once. The genes are TRBV7-2 and TRBJ2-7; no definite D call. The CDR3 runs to 14 residues. The germline V gene has CDR1 SGHTA and CDR2 FQGNSA. V was cut by 2 bases and J by 3 bases, with 11 bases left in between. CDR3 in amino acids: CASSLLGGNYEQYF. The CDR3 DNA sequence: TGTGCCAGCAGCTTACTGGGCGGTAACTACGAGCAGTACTTC.

In this sample, this clone turned up once. The same CDR3 can be traced to other DNA sequences in this sample. This chain connects TRBV20-1 to TRBJ1-1; no clear D gene. Germline V gene lookup returns CDR1 DFQATT and CDR2 SNEGSKA (reference sequence). Trimming removed 1 base at V and 6 bases at J, with 6 bases between. CDR3 length equals 11 residues. The CDR3 sequence is CSARGASEAFF. The CDR3, as DNA: TGCAGTGCTAGAGGGGCTTCTGAAGCTTTCTTT.

The chain joins TRBV10-2 to TRBJ1-2; 8 bases match TRBD1. The CDR3 has 12 amino acids. Trimming at V came to 8 bases and at J to 6 bases, leaving 5 bases not matched to a gene. Looked up from germline, CDR1 is WSHSY and CDR2 is SAAADI. DNA of the CDR3: TGCGCCAGCTCTCAGGGGGCCCATGGCTACACCTTC. Residues: CASSQGAHGYTF.

To note about this clone: The junction departs from germline at one end; a sequencing error may be responsible. The chain uses TRBV4-3 and TRBJ1-2, with D maybe TRBD1 (5 bases). The germline gives CDR1 LGHNA, CDR2 YSLEER. CDR3 length: 12 residues. The CDR3 nucleotides are TGCGCCAGCAGCTACTCCACGGGACCGCGTTCCTTC. Its protein is CASSYSTGPRSF.

The rearrangement joins TRBV27 to TRBJ1-2; D may be TRBD1 (5 bases). CDR3 length: 13 amino acids. The V and J ends lost 3 bases and 7 bases respectively, with 12 bases between them. The germline V gene encodes CDR1 MNHEY and CDR2 SMNVEV (reference sequence). The CDR3 protein is CASSFRDSGGYTF. As DNA, the CDR3 is TGTGCCAGCAGTTTCAGGGATTCCGGTGGCTACACCTTC.

The gene calls are TRBV9 and TRBJ2-1; D may be TRBD1 (6 bases). Trimming removed 3 bases from V and 10 bases from J, with 14 bases in between. The CDR3 consists of 13 residues. Per the germline V gene, CDR1 is SGDLS and CDR2 is YYNGEE. As DNA, the CDR3 is TGTGCCAGCAGCGCCCAACCGACAGGCGAGCAGTTCTTC. Its translation is CASSAQPTGEQFF.

The DNA for the CDR3 is TGTGCCAGCAGCCTCCGGGGGGGTTCCGGGGCCAACGTCCTGACTTTC. This sequence encodes CASSLRGGSGANVLTF. The rearrangement joins TRBV14 to TRBJ2-6, with 8 bases lining up with TRBD2. The CDR3 is 16 residues long. The junction had 6 bases not matched to a gene; V was cut back by 4 bases and J by 4 bases. The germline V gene has CDR1 SGHDN and CDR2 FVKESK.

The V gene is TRBV18, the J gene TRBJ2-5; 9 bases align to TRBD1. V lost 3 bases, J lost 3 bases, and 8 bases stayed unmatched. The CDR3 sequence is 16 residues long. CDR1 and CDR2 (germline): KGHSH, LQKENI. The CDR3 protein is CASSPTPGTGKETQYF. As DNA, the CDR3 is TGTGCCAGCTCACCGACCCCCGGGACAGGGAAAGAGACCCAGTACTTC.

This rearrangement joins TRBV19 to TRBJ2-1; D ambiguous. Per the germline V gene, CDR1 is LNHDA and CDR2 is SQIVND (reference sequence). The CDR3 extends over 16 amino acids. V was cut by 4 bases and J by 6 bases, with 19 bases left in between. The DNA of the CDR3 is TGTGCCAGTAGTAGAACCGGGTCCCTTAGCCGCAATGAGCAGTTCTTC. This encodes CASSRTGSLSRNEQFF. The full variable domain, completed using reference TRBV19 and TRBJ2-1, is DGGITQSPKYLFRKEGQNVTLSCEQNLNHDAMYWYRQDPGQGLRLIYYSQIVNDFQKGDIAEGYSVSREKKESFPLTVTSAQKNPTAFYLCASSRTGSLSRNEQFFGPGTRLTVL.

The CDR3 loop is CASSILSGGSTDTQYF. For the CDR3, the DNA is TGTGCCAGCAGCATCCTGAGCGGGGGTAGCACAGATACGCAGTATTTT. The chain links TRBV9 to TRBJ2-3; the match to TRBD2 covers 8 bases. CDR3 length: 16 residues. J lost 0 bases, V lost 4 bases, and 7 bases had no gene match. The germline CDR1 and CDR2 sequences are SGDLS and YYNGEE.

The chain is built from TRBV30 and TRBJ2-5; possibly TRBD2 for D (5 bases). Between the trimmed V and J ends, which lost 0 bases and 9 bases, there was a span of 20 bases. CDR1 and CDR2 from the germline V gene are GTSNPN and SVGIG (reference sequence). The CDR3 covers 15 residues. CDR3 protein: CAWSVRDAPSRPQYF. CDR3 nucleotides: TGTGCCTGGAGTGTACGGGATGCCCCCTCGAGACCCCAGTACTTC.

The chain couples TRBV18 to TRBJ2-1; D not certain. CDR1 and CDR2 from the germline V gene are KGHSH and LQKENI. CDR3 length equals 15 residues. Deletions cut 0 bases from V and 16 bases from J, with 22 bases between. The CDR3 DNA reads as TGTGCCAGCTCACCACCTATCTTCAATGTGCAGTCCGATTTCTTC. Translated, it gives CASSPPIFNVQSDFF.

The V and J genes are TRBV5-5 and TRBJ1-4; D perhaps matches TRBD1 (5 bases). CDR3 length equals 17 residues. The germline V gene has CDR1 SGHKS and CDR2 YYEKEE (reference sequence). Trimming took 4 bases from V and 5 from J, leaving 21 bases between them. CDR3 amino acids: CASSPSPGRGLNEKLFF. As DNA, the CDR3 is TGTGCCAGCAGCCCCTCTCCGGGGAGGGGTCTGAATGAAAAACTGTTTTTT.